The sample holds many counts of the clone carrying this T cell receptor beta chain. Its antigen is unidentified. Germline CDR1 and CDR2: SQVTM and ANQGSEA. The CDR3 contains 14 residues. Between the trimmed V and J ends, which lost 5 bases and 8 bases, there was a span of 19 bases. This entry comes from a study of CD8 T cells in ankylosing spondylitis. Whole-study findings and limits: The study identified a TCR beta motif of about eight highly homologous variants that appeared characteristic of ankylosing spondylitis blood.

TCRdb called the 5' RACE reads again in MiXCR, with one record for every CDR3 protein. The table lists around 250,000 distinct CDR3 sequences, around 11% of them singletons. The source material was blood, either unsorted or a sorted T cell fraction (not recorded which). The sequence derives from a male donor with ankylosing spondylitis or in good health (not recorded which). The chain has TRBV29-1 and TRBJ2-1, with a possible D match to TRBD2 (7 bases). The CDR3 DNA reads TGCAGCGTTAAGGTGGGGGGGCCCTCGGATGAGCAGTTCTTC. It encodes CSVKVGGPSDEQFF.